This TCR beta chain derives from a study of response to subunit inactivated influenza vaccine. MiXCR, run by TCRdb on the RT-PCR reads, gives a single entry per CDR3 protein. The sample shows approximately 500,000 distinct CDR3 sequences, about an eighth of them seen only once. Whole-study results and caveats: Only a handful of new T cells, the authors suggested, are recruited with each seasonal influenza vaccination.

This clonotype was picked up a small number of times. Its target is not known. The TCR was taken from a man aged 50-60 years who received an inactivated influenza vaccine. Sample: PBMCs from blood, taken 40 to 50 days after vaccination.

CDR3 residues: CASTGSGNTIYF. The DNA for the CDR3 is TGTGCCAGCACGGGCTCTGGAAACACCATATATTTT. The V and J genes are TRBV12-3 or TRBV12-4 and TRBJ1-3; D gene uncertain. The CDR3 is made up of 12 amino acids. Trimming stripped 7 bases from V and 0 bases from J, with 4 bases between.